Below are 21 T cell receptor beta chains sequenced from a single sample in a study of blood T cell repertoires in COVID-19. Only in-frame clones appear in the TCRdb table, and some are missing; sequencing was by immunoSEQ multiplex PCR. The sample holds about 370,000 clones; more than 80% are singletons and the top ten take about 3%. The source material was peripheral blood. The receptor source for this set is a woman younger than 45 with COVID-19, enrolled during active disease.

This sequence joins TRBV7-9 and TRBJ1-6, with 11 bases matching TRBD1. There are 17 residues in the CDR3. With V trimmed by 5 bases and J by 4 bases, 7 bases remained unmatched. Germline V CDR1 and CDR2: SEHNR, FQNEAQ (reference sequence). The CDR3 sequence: CASSRTGGWGYNSPLHF. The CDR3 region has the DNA TGTGCCAGCAGCCGGACAGGGGGCTGGGGTTATAATTCACCCCTCCACTTT. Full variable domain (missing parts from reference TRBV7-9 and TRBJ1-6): DTGVSQNPRHKITKRGQNVTFRCDPISEHNRLYWYRQTLGQGPEFLTYFQNEAQLEKSRLLSDRFSAERPKGSFSTLEIQRTEQGDSAMYLCASSRTGGWGYNSPLHFGNGTRLTVT.

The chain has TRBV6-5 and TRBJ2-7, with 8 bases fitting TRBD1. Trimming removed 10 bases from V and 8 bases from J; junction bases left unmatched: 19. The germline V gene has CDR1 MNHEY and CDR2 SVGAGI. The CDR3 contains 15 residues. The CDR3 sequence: CATVAVTPRTGQQYF. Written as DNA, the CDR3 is TGTGCCACCGTAGCCGTAACTCCTCGGACAGGGCAGCAGTACTTC.

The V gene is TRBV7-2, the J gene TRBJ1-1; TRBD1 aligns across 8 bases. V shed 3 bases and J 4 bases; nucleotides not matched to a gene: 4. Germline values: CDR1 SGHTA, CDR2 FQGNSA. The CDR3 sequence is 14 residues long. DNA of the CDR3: TGTGCCAGCAGCTTTGCAGGGGGCGTCACTGAAGCTTTCTTT. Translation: CASSFAGGVTEAFF.

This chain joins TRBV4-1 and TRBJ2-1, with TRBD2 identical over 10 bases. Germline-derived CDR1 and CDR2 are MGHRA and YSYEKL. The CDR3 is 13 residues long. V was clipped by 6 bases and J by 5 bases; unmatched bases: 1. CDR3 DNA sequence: TGCGCCAGCAGTCTAGCGGGGGACAATGAGCAGTTCTTC. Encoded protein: CASSLAGDNEQFF.

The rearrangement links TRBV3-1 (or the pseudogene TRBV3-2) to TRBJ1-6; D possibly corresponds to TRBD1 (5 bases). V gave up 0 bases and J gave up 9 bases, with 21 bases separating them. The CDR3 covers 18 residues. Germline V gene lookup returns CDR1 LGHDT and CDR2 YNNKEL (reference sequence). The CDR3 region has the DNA TGTGCCAGCAGCCAAGAATACGGGGGGACCGACTTTACTTCACCCCTCCACTTT. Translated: CASSQEYGGTDFTSPLHF.

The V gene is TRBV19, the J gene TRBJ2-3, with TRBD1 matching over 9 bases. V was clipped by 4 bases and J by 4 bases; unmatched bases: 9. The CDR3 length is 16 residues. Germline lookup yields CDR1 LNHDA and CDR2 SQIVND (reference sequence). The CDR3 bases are TGTGCCAGTAGTACCTTCCCGGGACAGGGTGCAGATACGCAGTATTTT. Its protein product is CASSTFPGQGADTQYF.

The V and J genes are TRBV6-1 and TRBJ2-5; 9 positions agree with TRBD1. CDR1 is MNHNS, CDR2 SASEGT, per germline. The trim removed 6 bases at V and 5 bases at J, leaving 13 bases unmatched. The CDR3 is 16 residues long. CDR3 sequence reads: CASRETGGNVLETQYF. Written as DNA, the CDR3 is TGTGCCAGCAGGGAAACAGGGGGCAACGTGTTGGAGACCCAGTACTTC.

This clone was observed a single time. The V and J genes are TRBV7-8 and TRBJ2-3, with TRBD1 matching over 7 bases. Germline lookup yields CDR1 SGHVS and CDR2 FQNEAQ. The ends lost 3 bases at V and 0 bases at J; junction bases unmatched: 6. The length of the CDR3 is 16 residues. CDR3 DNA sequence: TGTGCCAGCAGCTTGCAGGGGGATACTAGCACAGATACGCAGTATTTT. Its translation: CASSLQGDTSTDTQYF.

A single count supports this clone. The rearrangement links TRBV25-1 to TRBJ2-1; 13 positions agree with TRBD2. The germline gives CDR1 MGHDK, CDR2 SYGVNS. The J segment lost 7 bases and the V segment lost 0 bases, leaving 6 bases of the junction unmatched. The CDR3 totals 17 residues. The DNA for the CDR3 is TGTGCCAGCAGTGAATATCGACTAGCGGGAGGATTAAATGAGCAGTTCTTC. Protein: CASSEYRLAGGLNEQFF.

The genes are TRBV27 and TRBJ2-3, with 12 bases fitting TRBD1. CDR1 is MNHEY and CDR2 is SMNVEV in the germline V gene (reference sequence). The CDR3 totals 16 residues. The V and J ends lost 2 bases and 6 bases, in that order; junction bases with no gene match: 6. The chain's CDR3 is CASSLIRDRGLDTQYF. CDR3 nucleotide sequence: TGTGCCAGCAGTTTAATTAGGGACAGGGGGCTCGATACGCAGTATTTT.

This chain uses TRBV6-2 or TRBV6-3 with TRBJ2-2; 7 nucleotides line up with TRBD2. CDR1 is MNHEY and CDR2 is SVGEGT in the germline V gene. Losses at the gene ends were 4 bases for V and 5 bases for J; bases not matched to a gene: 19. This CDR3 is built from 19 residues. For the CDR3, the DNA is TGTGCCAGCAGTTCCAGCCCCTTCTGGGCGGGAGCGGTTACCGGGGAGCTGTTTTTT. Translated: CASSSSPFWAGAVTGELFF.

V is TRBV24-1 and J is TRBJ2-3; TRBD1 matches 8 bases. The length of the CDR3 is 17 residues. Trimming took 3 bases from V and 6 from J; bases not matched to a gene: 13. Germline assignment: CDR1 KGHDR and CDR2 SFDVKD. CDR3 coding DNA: TGTGCCACCAGTGATCGCGCCGGTGGACAGGGACGGGATACGCAGTATTTT. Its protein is CATSDRAGGQGRDTQYF.

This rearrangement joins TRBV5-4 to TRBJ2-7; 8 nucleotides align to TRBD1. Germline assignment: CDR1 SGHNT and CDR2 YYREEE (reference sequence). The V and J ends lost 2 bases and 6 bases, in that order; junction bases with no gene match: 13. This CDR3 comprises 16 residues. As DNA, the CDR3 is TGTGCCAGCAGCTTTATAGAGGCGCAACAGGGGGGCGAGCAGTACGTC. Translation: CASSFIEAQQGGEQYV.

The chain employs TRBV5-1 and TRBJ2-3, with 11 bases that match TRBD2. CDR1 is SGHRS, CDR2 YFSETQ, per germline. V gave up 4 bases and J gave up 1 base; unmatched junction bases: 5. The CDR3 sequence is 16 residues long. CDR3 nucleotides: TGCGCCAGCAGCGGGGCGGGACTAGCGGGCACAGATACGCAGTATTTT. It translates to CASSGAGLAGTDTQYF.

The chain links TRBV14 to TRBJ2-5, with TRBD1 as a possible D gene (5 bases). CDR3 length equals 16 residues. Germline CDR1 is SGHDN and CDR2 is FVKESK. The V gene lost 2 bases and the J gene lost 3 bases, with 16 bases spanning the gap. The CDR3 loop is CASSQSHIQGEETQYF. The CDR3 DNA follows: TGTGCCAGCAGCCAATCGCACATCCAGGGTGAAGAGACCCAGTACTTC.

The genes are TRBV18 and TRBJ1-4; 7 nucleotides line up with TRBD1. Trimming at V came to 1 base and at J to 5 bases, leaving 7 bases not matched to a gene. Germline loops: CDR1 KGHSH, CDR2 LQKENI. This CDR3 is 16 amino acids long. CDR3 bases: TGTGCCAGCTCACCACGGCAGGGGGACCGGAATGAAAAACTGTTTTTT. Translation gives CASSPRQGDRNEKLFF.

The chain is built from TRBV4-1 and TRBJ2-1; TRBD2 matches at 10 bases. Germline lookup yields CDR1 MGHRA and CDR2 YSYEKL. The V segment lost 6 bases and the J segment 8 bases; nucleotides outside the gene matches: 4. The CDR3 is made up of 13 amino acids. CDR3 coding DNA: TGCGCCAGCAGACTAGCGGGGTGGGATGAGCAGTTCTTC. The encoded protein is CASRLAGWDEQFF.

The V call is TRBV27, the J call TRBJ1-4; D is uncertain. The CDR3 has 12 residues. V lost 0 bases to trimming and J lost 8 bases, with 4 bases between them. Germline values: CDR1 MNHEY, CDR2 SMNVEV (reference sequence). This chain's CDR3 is CASSLSGEKLFF. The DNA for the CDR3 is TGTGCCAGCAGTTTATCCGGGGAAAAACTGTTTTTT.

CDR3 sequence: CASRQGPANEKLFF. The DNA of the CDR3 is TGTGCCAGCAGGCAGGGGCCGGCTAATGAAAAACTGTTTTTT. The chain uses TRBV2 and TRBJ1-4, with TRBD1 as a possible D gene (6 bases). Trimming cost V 6 bases and J 3 bases, with 11 bases left between them. The CDR3 extends over 14 amino acids. Germline V gene sequence: CDR1 SNHLY, CDR2 FYNNEI.

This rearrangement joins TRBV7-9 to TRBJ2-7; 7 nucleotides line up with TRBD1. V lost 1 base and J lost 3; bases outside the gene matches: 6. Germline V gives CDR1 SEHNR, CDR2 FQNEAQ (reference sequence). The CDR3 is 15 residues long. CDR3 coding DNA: TGTGCCAGCAGCTTAGGCCGGCAGGGGGACTACGAGCAGTACGTC. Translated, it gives CASSLGRQGDYEQYV.

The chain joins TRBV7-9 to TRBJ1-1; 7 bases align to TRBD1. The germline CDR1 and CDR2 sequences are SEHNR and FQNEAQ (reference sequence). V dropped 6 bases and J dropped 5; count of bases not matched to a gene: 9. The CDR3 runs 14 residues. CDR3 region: CASRPPTGRTEAFF. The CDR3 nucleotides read TGTGCCAGCAGACCCCCGACAGGGCGAACTGAAGCTTTCTTT.